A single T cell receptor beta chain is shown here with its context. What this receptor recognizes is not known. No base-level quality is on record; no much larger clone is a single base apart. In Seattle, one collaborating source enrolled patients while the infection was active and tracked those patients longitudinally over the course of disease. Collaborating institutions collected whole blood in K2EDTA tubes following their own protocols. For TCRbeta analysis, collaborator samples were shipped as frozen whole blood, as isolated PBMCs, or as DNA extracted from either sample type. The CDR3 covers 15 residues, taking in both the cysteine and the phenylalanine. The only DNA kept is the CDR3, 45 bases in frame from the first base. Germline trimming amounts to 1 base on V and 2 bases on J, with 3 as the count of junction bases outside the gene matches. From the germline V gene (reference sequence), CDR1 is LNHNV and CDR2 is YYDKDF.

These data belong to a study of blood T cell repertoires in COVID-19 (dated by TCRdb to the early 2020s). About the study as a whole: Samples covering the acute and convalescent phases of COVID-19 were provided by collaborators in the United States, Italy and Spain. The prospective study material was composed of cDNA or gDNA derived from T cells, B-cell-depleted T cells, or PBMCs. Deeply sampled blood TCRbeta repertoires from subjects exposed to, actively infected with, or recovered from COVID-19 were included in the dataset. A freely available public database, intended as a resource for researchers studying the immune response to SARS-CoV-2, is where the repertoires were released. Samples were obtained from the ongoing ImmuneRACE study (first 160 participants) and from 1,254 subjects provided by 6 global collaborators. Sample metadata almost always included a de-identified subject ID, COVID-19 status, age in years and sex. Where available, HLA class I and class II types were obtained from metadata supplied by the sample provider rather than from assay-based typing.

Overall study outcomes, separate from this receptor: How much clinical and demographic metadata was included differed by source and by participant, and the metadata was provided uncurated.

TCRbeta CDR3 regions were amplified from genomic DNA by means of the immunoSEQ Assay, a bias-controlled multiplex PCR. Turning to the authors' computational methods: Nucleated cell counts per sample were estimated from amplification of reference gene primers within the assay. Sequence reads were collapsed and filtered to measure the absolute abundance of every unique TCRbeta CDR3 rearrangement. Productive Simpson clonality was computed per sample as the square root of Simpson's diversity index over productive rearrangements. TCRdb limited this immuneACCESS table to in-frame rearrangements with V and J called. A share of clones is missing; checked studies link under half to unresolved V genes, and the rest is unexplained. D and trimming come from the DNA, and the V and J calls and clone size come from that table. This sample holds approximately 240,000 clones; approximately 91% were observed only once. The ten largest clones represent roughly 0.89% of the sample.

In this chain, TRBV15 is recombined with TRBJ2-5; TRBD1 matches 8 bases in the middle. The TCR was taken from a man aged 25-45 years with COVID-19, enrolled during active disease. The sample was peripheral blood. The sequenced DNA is TGTGCCACCAGCAGAGTGGGGACAGGTCAAGAGACCCAGTACTTC. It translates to CATSRVGTGQETQYF.